This is a list of T cell receptor beta chains from one sample in a study of Tregs in tolerant kidney transplant recipients. Libraries were prepared by immunoSEQ multiplex PCR; TCRdb keeps only in-frame clonotypes and omits some of them. The data show 80,000 to 90,000 clones, roughly nine tenths seen once. Sequenced material: CD8+ T cells from blood. All receptors come from a human donor in good health. CDR3s leave out the opening cysteine and the closing phenylalanine or tryptophan. Not every row has a clone size; where given, it reads once, few, many or a size class.

TRBV27 | few | ASSSTDNRHNSPLH
TRBV27 | . | ASSPRVVNYGYT
TRBV9 | . | ASSVAGEAYEQY
TRBV21-1 | . | ASSKGGRSYGYT
TRBV7-9 | . | ASSPRQHYEQY
TRBV6-5 | . | ASSPRVGPGTEAF
TRBV14 | once | ASSQSGGDYNEQF
TRBV30 | . | AWRRAGEQY
TRBV9 | . | ASSVSAGSKGLF
TRBV5-6 | . | ASSLGVWAAGASYNEQF
TRBV5-1 | . | ASSLELGSWSF
TRBV7-8 | . | ASSLKGGQQMNTEAF
TRBV27 | . | ASSLGGPYEQY
TRBV9 | . | ASSPGGNTGELF
TRBV7-9 | once | ASSLVSARETQY
TRBV2 | few | ASSLGLAVEQF
TRBV6-4 | . | ASSPGTDSYEQY
TRBV7-9 | . | ASSRSEFSYNEQF
TRBV21-1 | . | ASSKATNYNEQF
TRBV6-5 | . | ASSWQGRRTYNEQF
TRBV5-6 | . | ASSFEGLAGSSYNEQF
TRBV7-9 | . | ASSLIGATSYEQY
TRBV6-5 | . | ASSYSGGVDEQF
TRBV4-1 | . | ASSQVGPVGYT
TRBV7-4 | . | ASSQPDRLAGTYEQY
TRBV9 | few | ASSVAGNQPQH